This T cell receptor beta chain was profiled in a study of blood T cell repertoires in COVID-19. About the research overall: There were acute and convalescent COVID-19 samples, and they came from the United States, Italy and Spain. Nucleic acid was either cDNA or gDNA, and it came from T cells, B-cell-depleted T cells, or PBMCs.

In the authors' methods: Amplification with reference gene primers provided the estimates of nucleated cell counts. Libraries were prepared by immunoSEQ multiplex PCR; TCRdb keeps only in-frame clonotypes and omits some of them. V and J calls and clone size are given by that table; D and trimming were obtained from the DNA. In the table there are around 220,000 clones, 80% to 90% of which are singletons. CDR3 length: 13 amino acids. The V end was cut by 1 base, the J end by 1 base, with 5 bases between. In germline, CDR1 is SGDLS, CDR2 YYNGEE. As to this clone: Other nucleotide sequences in the sample specify the same CDR3.

The sample comprised peripheral blood. The clonotype comes from a woman of 80 years or more with acute or convalescent COVID-19. The chain uses TRBV9 and TRBJ1-1; no clear D gene. The CDR3 DNA reads TGTGCCAGCAGCGTAACCAGGAACACTGAAGCTTTCTTT. Protein: CASSVTRNTEAFF.